The next 18 T cell receptor beta chains were all read from a single sample in a study of blood T cell repertoires in COVID-19. TCRdb's copy holds only in-frame clones and misses some; the assay was immunoSEQ multiplex PCR. The sample shows 210,000 or so clones, approximately 85% of them seen only once. Sequencing was done on a sample of peripheral blood. Every receptor here comes from a woman in her seventies with active or convalescent COVID-19.

In this sample, this clone turned up once. This chain connects TRBV6-4 to TRBJ2-1; 9 bases fit TRBD1. Trimming cost V 6 bases and J 2 bases; bases outside gene matches: 5. Germline V gene sequence: CDR1 MRHNA, CDR2 SNTAGT. This CDR3 has 15 amino acids. CDR3 region: CASRRTGETYNEQFF. In DNA form, the CDR3 reads TGTGCCAGCAGAAGGACAGGGGAGACCTACAATGAGCAGTTCTTC.

Note on this clone: The same CDR3 also results from other DNA sequences found in this sample. This chain uses TRBV5-1 with TRBJ2-2; D perhaps matches TRBD2 (6 bases). This CDR3 has 14 amino acids. Germline V CDR1 and CDR2: SGHRS, YFSETQ. The V and J ends lost 0 bases and 4 bases respectively, with 7 bases between them. As DNA, the CDR3 is TGCGCCAGCAGCTTGGCGCGGGGCACCGGGGAGCTGTTTTTT. Encoded protein: CASSLARGTGELFF.

The J gene is TRBJ2-3, the V gene TRBV4-2, with D possibly TRBD2 on 6 matching bases. Trimming shortened V by 4 bases and J by 5 bases, and 13 bases separated the two germline ends. The CDR3 is 14 amino acids. Germline V gene data show CDR1 as LGHNA and CDR2 as YNFKEQ. In DNA form, the CDR3 reads TGTGCCAGCAGCCGCACGGGAGTGGAAGATACGCAGTATTTT. Protein product: CASSRTGVEDTQYF.

This chain uses TRBV2 with TRBJ2-7, with no clear D. The germline gives CDR1 SNHLY, CDR2 FYNNEI. Trimming took off 2 bases at V and 5 bases at J, with 4 bases between the two ends. The CDR3 covers 11 residues. CDR3 nucleotides: TGTGCCAGCAGTGAATTAAACGAGCAGTACTTC. Its translation is CASSELNEQYF.

This clone was picked up one time. The chain carries TRBV19 and TRBJ2-5; 8 bases fit TRBD1. The CDR3 totals 15 residues. Trimming at V came to 3 bases and at J to 6 bases, leaving 9 bases not matched to a gene. The germline gives CDR1 LNHDA, CDR2 SQIVND (reference sequence). CDR3 region: CASSMAAGGMKTQYF. Here the CDR3 DNA reads TGTGCCAGTAGTATGGCGGCAGGGGGCATGAAGACCCAGTACTTC.

This chain links TRBV7-2 with TRBJ2-7; 7 nucleotides match TRBD1. Germline trimming cut 2 bases from V and 2 bases from J; bases unmatched to any gene: 9. Germline loops: CDR1 SGHTA, CDR2 FQGNSA. The CDR3 runs to 16 residues. The CDR3 protein is CASSLRVDRLTYEQYF. In nucleotides, the CDR3 is TGTGCCAGCAGCTTACGGGTGGACAGGCTAACCTACGAGCAGTACTTC.

This clone was counted between two and nine times. The J gene is TRBJ2-7, the V gene TRBV10-2; D gene unclear. Trimming stripped 8 bases from V and 2 bases from J, with 10 bases between. This CDR3 has 12 amino acids. Germline assignment: CDR1 WSHSY and CDR2 SAAADI. DNA of the CDR3: TGCGCCAGCGCCATTAGTACCTACGAGCAGTACTTC. This gives the protein CASAISTYEQYF.

This clone was recorded a few times. V is TRBV2 and J is TRBJ2-7; 8 bases are shared with TRBD1. In germline, CDR1 is SNHLY, CDR2 FYNNEI. J lost 0 bases, V lost 6 bases, and 13 bases had no gene match. This CDR3 region has 17 residues. CDR3 protein: CASRTSRDRLSSYEQYF. The CDR3 bases are TGTGCCAGCAGGACGTCCCGGGACAGGCTCAGCTCCTACGAGCAGTACTTC. The full variable domain, in which reference TRBV2 and TRBJ2-7 provide the parts outside the CDR3, is EPEVTQTPSHQVTQMGQEVILRCVPISNHLYFYWYRQILGQKVEFLVSFYNNEISEKSEIFDDQFSVERPDGSNFTLKIRSTKLEDSAMYFCASRTSRDRLSSYEQYFGPGTRLTVT.

This chain links TRBV2 with TRBJ2-1; 7 positions agree with TRBD1. The CDR3 has 15 residues. The germline gives CDR1 SNHLY, CDR2 FYNNEI. With V trimmed by 2 bases and J by 8 bases, 9 bases remained unmatched. CDR3 sequence reads: CASSEYRGVMDEQFF. For the CDR3, the DNA is TGTGCCAGCAGTGAATACAGGGGTGTTATGGATGAGCAGTTCTTC.

The gene calls are TRBV3-1 (or the pseudogene TRBV3-2) and TRBJ1-2, with TRBD1 matching 8 bases. Per germline, CDR1 LGHDT and CDR2 YNNKEL (reference sequence). CDR3 length: 14 residues. V was clipped by 1 base and J by 7 bases; unmatched bases: 5. The CDR3 nucleotides are TGTGCCAGCAGCCAAGTGGACAGGGCGGTTGGCTACACCTTC. It codes for CASSQVDRAVGYTF.

V gene TRBV5-1 combines with J gene TRBJ2-7; possible D gene TRBD2, 6 bases. This CDR3 comprises 14 residues. Looked up from germline, CDR1 is SGHRS and CDR2 is YFSETQ. Trimming stripped 2 bases from V and 5 bases from J, with 14 bases between. CDR3 protein: CASSFSGTGNEQYF. The CDR3 DNA reads as TGCGCCAGCAGCTTTTCAGGGACTGGAAACGAGCAGTACTTC.

The rearrangement links TRBV27 to TRBJ2-7, with D tentatively TRBD1 (6 bases). The CDR3 sequence is 15 residues long. The germline V and J ends were trimmed by 6 bases and 6 bases, with 21 bases remaining between them. Per germline, CDR1 MNHEY and CDR2 SMNVEV (reference sequence). This CDR3 is CASSQLTGHVSEQYF. CDR3 nucleotides: TGTGCCAGCAGCCAACTTACAGGGCACGTTAGCGAGCAGTACTTC.

The gene calls are TRBV5-6 and TRBJ2-1; 12 positions agree with TRBD2. The germline V gene encodes CDR1 SGHDT and CDR2 YYEEEE. The CDR3 runs 15 residues. J lost 8 bases, V lost 7 bases, and 10 bases had no gene match. CDR3 in amino acids: CASHRPTSGRHEQFF. The CDR3 coding sequence is TGTGCCAGCCACCGACCGACTAGCGGGAGACATGAGCAGTTCTTC.

The J gene is TRBJ1-2, the V gene TRBV10-1, with D maybe TRBD1 (6 bases). Trimming pared 0 bases from V and 6 bases from J, leaving 11 bases between. Germline assignment: CDR1 WNHNN and CDR2 SYGVQD (reference sequence). This CDR3 has 14 residues. The CDR3 coding sequence is TGCGCCAGCAGTGAGTCGAGGACAGCCGATGGCTACACCTTC. Translated: CASSESRTADGYTF.

The V and J genes are TRBV3-1 (or the pseudogene TRBV3-2) and TRBJ2-7, with 12 bases fitting TRBD2. In germline, CDR1 is LGHDT, CDR2 YNNKEL (reference sequence). The V segment lost 3 bases and the J segment 3 bases; nucleotides outside the gene matches: 6. This CDR3 has 16 amino acids. CDR3: CASSQGTSGLVYEQYF. CDR3 DNA sequence: TGTGCCAGCAGCCAGGGGACTAGCGGGCTCGTCTACGAGCAGTACTTC.

V and J are TRBV19 and TRBJ2-1; 10 bases line up with TRBD1. Looked up from germline, CDR1 is LNHDA and CDR2 is SQIVND (reference sequence). The CDR3 length is 17 residues. The ends lost 1 base at V and 0 bases at J; junction bases unmatched: 3. CDR3 DNA sequence: TGTGCCAGTAGTATAGGGGGACAGGGGAGCTCCTACAATGAGCAGTTCTTC. Translated, it gives CASSIGGQGSSYNEQFF.

Here the CDR3 DNA reads TGTGCCAGCAGCTTAGTTCAGGGTGGGGGCTACACCTTC. Its translation: CASSLVQGGGYTF. The gene calls are TRBV7-6 and TRBJ1-2; D is possibly TRBD1 (5 bases). Germline assignment: CDR1 SGHVS and CDR2 FNYEAQ. Trimming shortened V by 1 base and J by 8 bases, and 11 bases separated the two germline ends. The CDR3 extends over 13 amino acids.

The V and J genes are TRBV11-3 and TRBJ2-1, with 7 bases that match TRBD2. Germline V gene sequence: CDR1 SGHNT, CDR2 YENEEA. V shed 0 bases and J 2 bases; nucleotides not matched to a gene: 10. This CDR3 contains 18 residues. The CDR3: CASSLDRRAGKTYNEQFF. The CDR3 nucleotides are TGTGCCAGCAGCTTAGATCGGAGAGCGGGAAAAACCTACAATGAGCAGTTCTTC.